The 7 T cell receptor beta chains in this list originate from one sample, sequenced in a study of cytomegalovirus exposure and HLA in healthy donors. Data came from immunoSEQ multiplex PCR; TCRdb stores just in-frame clones and leaves some out. The repertoire consists of approximately 120,000 clones, with roughly 90% occurring once and the leading ten covering approximately 2.1%. The source material was PBMCs. These receptors all stem from a woman younger than 35 in good health and CMV-seronegative.

The CDR3: CASGGQGATEAFF. CDR3 sequence (DNA): TGTGCCAGCGGGGGGCAGGGGGCCACTGAAGCTTTCTTT. The chain joins TRBV25-1 to TRBJ1-1; 8 positions match TRBD1. CDR1 and CDR2 (germline): MGHDK, SYGVNS. The CDR3 contains 13 residues. V lost 8 bases and J lost 4; bases outside the gene matches: 6.

This chain joins TRBV21-1 and TRBJ2-7; the D segment call TRBD2 is taken from the table without a DNA check. TRBV21-1 is a recognized pseudogene. The CDR3 length is 17 residues. The CDR3 coding sequence is TGTGCCAGCAGCAAAGTGTCCCCATTAGCGGGGTCCTACGAGCAGTACTTC. Encoded protein: CASSKVSPLAGSYEQYF.

The V call is TRBV6-5, the J call TRBJ2-7, with 8 bases lining up with TRBD1. V was pared by 6 bases and J by 5 bases, with 3 bases of the junction left unmatched. This CDR3 is built from 12 residues. Germline assignment: CDR1 MNHEY and CDR2 SVGAGI. As DNA, the CDR3 is TGTGCCAGCAGGGACAGGGCCCACGAGCAGTACTTC. Its protein is CASRDRAHEQYF.

V is TRBV2 and J is TRBJ2-3, with TRBD2 identical over 8 bases. The CDR3 has 16 residues. V lost 4 bases to trimming and J lost 3 bases; unmatched junction nucleotides: 9. The germline CDR1 and CDR2 sequences are SNHLY and FYNNEI. The CDR3 sequence is CASSARGGGTTDTQYF. The CDR3 DNA reads as TGTGCCAGCAGTGCGAGGGGCGGGGGGACAACAGATACGCAGTATTTT.

The genes are TRBV25-1 and TRBJ2-5; 8 bases fit TRBD1. Germline CDR1 MGHDK, CDR2 SYGVNS. This CDR3 comprises 12 residues. The J segment lost 10 bases and the V segment lost 6 bases, leaving 7 bases of the junction unmatched. As DNA, the CDR3 is TGTGCCAGCAGGGGAACAGGGACAGGCCAGTACTTC. Protein product: CASRGTGTGQYF.

V is TRBV5-1 and J is TRBJ2-1; 12 bases fit TRBD2. The CDR3 is 15 amino acids. V shed 1 base, J shed 6 bases, and the junction held 2 bases outside the gene matches. Germline loops: CDR1 SGHRS, CDR2 YFSETQ. The chain's CDR3 is CASSLTSGGLNEQFF. In nucleotides, the CDR3 is TGCGCCAGCAGCTTGACTAGCGGGGGGCTCAATGAGCAGTTCTTC.

The CDR3 loop is CASSLIPGLQIPYEQYF. Written as DNA, the CDR3 is TGTGCCAGCAGTCTTATTCCGGGACTACAAATACCCTACGAGCAGTACTTC. The rearrangement joins TRBV6-4 to TRBJ2-7; 7 bases map to TRBD2. The trim removed 5 bases at V and 2 bases at J, leaving 15 bases unmatched. The CDR3 sequence is 17 residues long. Germline V gene sequence: CDR1 MRHNA, CDR2 SNTAGT.